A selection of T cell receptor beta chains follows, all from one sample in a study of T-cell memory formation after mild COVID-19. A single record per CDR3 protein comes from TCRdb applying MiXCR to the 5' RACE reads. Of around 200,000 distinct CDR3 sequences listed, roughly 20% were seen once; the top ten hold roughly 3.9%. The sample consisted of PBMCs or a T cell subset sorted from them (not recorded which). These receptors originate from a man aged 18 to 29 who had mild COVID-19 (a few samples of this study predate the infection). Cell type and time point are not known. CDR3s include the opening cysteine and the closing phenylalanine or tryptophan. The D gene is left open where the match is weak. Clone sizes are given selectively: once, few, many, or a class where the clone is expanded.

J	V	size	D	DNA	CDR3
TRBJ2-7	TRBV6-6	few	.	TGTGCCAGCAGCCTACCCCATTCAGGGTCCGAGCAGTACTTC	CASSLPHSGSEQYF
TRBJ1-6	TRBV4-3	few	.	TGCGCCAGCAGCCAACATGATTCACCCCTCCACTTT	CASSQHDSPLHF
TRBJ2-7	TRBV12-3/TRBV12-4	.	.	TGTGCCAGCAGTTTGTCGCCGGGGACAATCTACGAGCAGTACTTC	CASSLSPGTIYEQYF
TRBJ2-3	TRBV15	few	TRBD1	TGTGCCACCAGGGGGACAGATAGCACAGATACGCAGTATTTT	CATRGTDSTDTQYF
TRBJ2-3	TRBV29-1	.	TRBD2	TGCAGCGTCACTAGCGGCCCAGATACGCAGTATTTT	CSVTSGPDTQYF
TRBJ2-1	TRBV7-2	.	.	TGTGACAGCAGCCTAAACACGGCTGGACAGTTCTTC	CDSSLNTAGQFF
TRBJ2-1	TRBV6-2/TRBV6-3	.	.	TGTGCCACATACAGGGTCGGAAATGAGCAGTTCTTC	CATYRVGNEQFF
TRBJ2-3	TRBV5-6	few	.	TGTGCCAGCACCCCCGGGTTAACTAGCACAGATACGCAGTATTTT	CASTPGLTSTDTQYF
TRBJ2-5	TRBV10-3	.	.	TGTGCCATCGGGGGGAGCCTTGACGAGACCCAGTACTTC	CAIGGSLDETQYF
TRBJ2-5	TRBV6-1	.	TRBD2	TGTGCCAGCAGTCCTACCGGGTTAGCGGGACAAGAGACCCAGTACTTC	CASSPTGLAGQETQYF
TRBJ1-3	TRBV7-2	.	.	TGTGCCAGCAGCTTTGCTAGCTCTGGAAACACCATATATTTT	CASSFASSGNTIYF
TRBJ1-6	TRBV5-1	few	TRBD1	TGCGCCAGCAGCTGGGGACAGGGCGGTTCCTATAATTCACCCCTCCACTTT	CASSWGQGGSYNSPLHF
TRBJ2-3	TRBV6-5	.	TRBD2	TGTGCCAGCAGACCCCGGACTAGCGGGGGGGTTCGTTGGGATACGCAGTATTTT	CASRPRTSGGVRWDTQYF
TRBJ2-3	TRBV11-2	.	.	TGTGCCAGCAGCTTAGCAACCCCCGATACGCAGTATTTT	CASSLATPDTQYF
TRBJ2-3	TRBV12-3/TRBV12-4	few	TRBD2	TGTGCCAGCAGCACACTAGCGGGGGGCGGGGATACGCAGTATTTT	CASSTLAGGGDTQYF
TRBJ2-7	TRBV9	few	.	TGTGCCAGCAGCGTAGGGGGCCGGTACGAGCAGTACTTC	CASSVGGRYEQYF
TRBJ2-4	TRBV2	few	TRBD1	TGTGCCAGCATGGGCGGACAGGGGGGAACTCAGTACTTC	CASMGGQGGTQYF
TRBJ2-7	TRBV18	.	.	TGTGCCAGCTCACCACTCCCCCACACAGGGAACCGGGAGCAGTACTTC	CASSPLPHTGNREQYF
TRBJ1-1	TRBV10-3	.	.	TGTGCCATCAGTGTGCTGGAACACACTGAAGCTTTCTTT	CAISVLEHTEAFF
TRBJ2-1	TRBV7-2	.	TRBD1	TGTGCCAGCAGCCCCAGGACAGGGGGCGGTGAGCAGTTCTTC	CASSPRTGGGEQFF
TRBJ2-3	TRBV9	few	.	TGTGCCAGCAGCGTAGGCCGAGGGGGTTCTAGCACAGATACGCAGTATTTT	CASSVGRGGSSTDTQYF
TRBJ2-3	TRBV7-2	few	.	TGTGCCAGCAGCTTAGTGTTCCGGCGGGGAACCCGCACAGATACGCAGTATTTT	CASSLVFRRGTRTDTQYF
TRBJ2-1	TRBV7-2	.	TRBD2	TGTGCCATCAGCTTTACTAGCGGGGGGCGGTATGAGCAGTTCTTC	CAISFTSGGRYEQFF
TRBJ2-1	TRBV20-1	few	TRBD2	TGCAGTGCTAGAGGCTCTCCTAGCGGGGGGGCCAATGAGCAGTTCTTC	CSARGSPSGGANEQFF
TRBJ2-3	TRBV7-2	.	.	TGTGCCAGCAGCGAAGCGAGCCCCGGGGGCACAGATACGCAGTATTTT	CASSEASPGGTDTQYF
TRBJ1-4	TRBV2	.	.	TGTGCCAGCACCCCGAATTCCGGGGCTCCGAATGAAAAACTGTTTTTT	CASTPNSGAPNEKLFF
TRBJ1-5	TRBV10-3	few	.	TGTGCCATCAGCCCGTCCGCAGGGCAAAAGCAGCCCCAGCATTTT	CAISPSAGQKQPQHF
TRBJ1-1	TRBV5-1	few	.	TGCGCCAGCAGCCGCGGGACGGGGAACACTGAAGCTTTCTTT	CASSRGTGNTEAFF
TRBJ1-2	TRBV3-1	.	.	TGTGCCAGCAGCTCCAACGGACTGGGGGGCTACACCTTC	CASSSNGLGGYTF
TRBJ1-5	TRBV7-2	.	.	TGTGCCAGCAGCTTAGTGGCAGTTAAGGATCAGCCCCAGCATTTT	CASSLVAVKDQPQHF
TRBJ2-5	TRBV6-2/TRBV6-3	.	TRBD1	TGTGCCAGCAGTCCGGGACAGGGACAAAAGACCCAGTACTTC	CASSPGQGQKTQYF
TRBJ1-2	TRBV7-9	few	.	TGTGCCAGCAGCTTTTACTGGGGCTACACCTTC	CASSFYWGYTF
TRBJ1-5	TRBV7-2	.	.	TGTGCCAGCAGCTTTTCCCGGGATCAGCCCCAGCATTTT	CASSFSRDQPQHF
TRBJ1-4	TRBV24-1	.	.	TGTGCCACCAGTGATGGGCCCCCCGGGGAAAAACTGTTTTTT	CATSDGPPGEKLFF
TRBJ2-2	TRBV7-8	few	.	TGTGCCAGCAGCTTAGTGACGGACGGGGAGCTGTTTTTT	CASSLVTDGELFF
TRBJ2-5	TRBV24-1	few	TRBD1	TGTGCCACCAGTGCCTCTGACAGGGGGACCCAGTACTTC	CATSASDRGTQYF
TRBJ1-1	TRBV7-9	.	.	TGTGCCAGCAGCCTGGTTGTCGCTGAAGCTTTCTTT	CASSLVVAEAFF
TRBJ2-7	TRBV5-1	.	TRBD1	TGCGCCAGCAGCACCAACCGGGACAGGGCCTCCTACGAGCAGTACTTC	CASSTNRDRASYEQYF
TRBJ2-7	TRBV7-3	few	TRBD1	TGTGCCAGCAGCTTGAGGGACAGCTACGAGCAGTACTTC	CASSLRDSYEQYF
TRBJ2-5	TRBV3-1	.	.	TGTGCCACCAAGACGTCGAGTGGCGAGACCCAGTACTTC	CATKTSSGETQYF
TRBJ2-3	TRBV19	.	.	TGTGCCAGTAGCCCATGGGGACATCTTGCTACGCAGTATTTT	CASSPWGHLATQYF
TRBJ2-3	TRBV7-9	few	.	TGTGCCAGCATGTTTCCCGCAGATACGCAGTATTTT	CASMFPADTQYF
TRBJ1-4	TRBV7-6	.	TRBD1	TGTGCCAGCAGCTCGATTTTGAAGGGGGCCAGCCATAATGAAAAACTGTTTTTT	CASSSILKGASHNEKLFF
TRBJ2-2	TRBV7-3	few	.	TGTGCCAGCAGCTCGTTTTCTGACGGGGAGCTGTTTTTT	CASSSFSDGELFF
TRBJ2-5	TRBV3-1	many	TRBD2	TGTGCCAGCAGTTTCGCGGGGGGTGGAGAGACCCAGTACTTC	CASSFAGGGETQYF
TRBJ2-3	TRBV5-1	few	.	TGCGCCAGCAGGGAGCCTAGCACAGATACGCAGTATTTT	CASREPSTDTQYF
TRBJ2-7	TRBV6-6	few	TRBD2	TGTGCCAGCAGTTACTATCCGACTAGCGGGGGGTCCTACGAGCAGTACTTC	CASSYYPTSGGSYEQYF
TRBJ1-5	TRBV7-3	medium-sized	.	TGTGCCAGCAGCTCCTTTCCGGGCCAGCCCCAGCATTTT	CASSSFPGQPQHF
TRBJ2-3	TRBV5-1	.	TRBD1	TGCGCCAGCAGGTGGGACAGTAGCACAGATACGCAGTATTTT	CASRWDSSTDTQYF
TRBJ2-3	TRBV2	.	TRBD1	TGTGCCAGCAAGGTTCAGGACAGGGCCGCAGATACGCAGTATTTT	CASKVQDRAADTQYF
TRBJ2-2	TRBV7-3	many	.	TGTGCCAGCAGCTCATCCCAGGGGGGCACCGGGGAGCTGTTTTTT	CASSSSQGGTGELFF
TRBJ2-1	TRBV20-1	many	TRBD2	TGCAGTGCTAGAGATCAGAGCGGGGGGGCCAATGAGCAGTTCTTC	CSARDQSGGANEQFF